The 2 T cell receptor beta chains below come from one sample, sequenced in a study of shared clonotypes between healthy human individuals (dated by TCRdb to 2018 to 2020). The library relied on the immunoSEQ multiplex PCR assay. TCRdb stores this immuneACCESS table with in-frame sequences only. Part of the clones is absent; in the studies checked, under half of the shortfall reflects unresolved V genes, and no reason is known for the rest. The sample contains millions of clones, approximately 92% of them found a single time. Over 0.12% of the sample comes from the top ten. Sequencing used naive CD4+ T cells sorted from blood. The sample's cell subset or site, from its label and the paper: CD45RA+ positively selected. The origin of the receptors is a man younger than 30 in good health.

The genes are TRBV5-1 and TRBJ1-6, with D perhaps matching TRBD1 (5 bases). V lost 2 bases, J lost 7 bases, and 13 bases lay in between. Germline CDR1 reads SGHRS; CDR2 reads YFSETQ. CDR3 length: 15 amino acids. The CDR3: CASSFTGLPNSPLHF. The CDR3 DNA reads as TGCGCCAGCAGCTTTACGGGACTGCCGAATTCACCCCTCCACTTT.

About this clone itself: Distinct nucleotide sequences in the sample also encode this CDR3. CDR3 nucleotides: TGTGCCAGCAGTCGACGACAGGACACTGAAGCTTTCTTT. Translation: CASSRRQDTEAFF. The gene calls are TRBV6-5 and TRBJ1-1, with TRBD1 as a possible D gene (6 bases). V was trimmed by 5 bases and J by 3 bases, leaving 10 bases between them. Looked up from germline, CDR1 is MNHEY and CDR2 is SVGAGI. The CDR3 consists of 13 residues.